A single sample gave rise to the 27 T cell receptor beta chains below, sequenced in a study of shared clonotypes between healthy human individuals. TCRdb's table, derived via immunoSEQ multiplex PCR, lists solely in-frame clones and lacks some. The sample holds roughly 1 million clones, about 75% seen once. Source material: memory CD4+ T cells sorted from blood. As for subset: CD45RA-negative fraction. The receptors stem from a man aged 18 to 29 in good health.

As concerns this clone: At one end the junction does not follow the germline gene, possibly because of a read error. The J gene is TRBJ1-2, the V gene TRBV5-1; D ambiguous. Per the germline V gene, CDR1 is SGHRS and CDR2 is YFSETQ. The CDR3 loop spans 12 amino acids. Written as DNA, the CDR3 is TGTGCCAGCACCCTTCCCGGAAGGGCGTTCACCTTC. It codes for CASTLPGRAFTF. The complete variable domain, with remaining parts taken from reference TRBV5-1 and TRBJ1-2, reads KAGVTQTPRYLIKTRGQQVTLSCSPISGHRSVSWYQQTPGQGLQFLFEYFSETQRNKGNFPGRFSGRQFSNSRSEMNVSTLELGDSALYLCASTLPGRAFTFGSGTRLTVV.

The V gene is TRBV9, the J gene TRBJ1-3; D is possibly TRBD1 (5 bases). Looked up from germline, CDR1 is SGDLS and CDR2 is YYNGEE. Trimming shortened V by 1 base and J by 0 bases, and 17 bases separated the two germline ends. This CDR3 has 18 residues. Here the CDR3 DNA reads TGTGCCAGCAGCGTATCTACTCCGGGACTAAGCTCTGGAAACACCATATATTTT. Its protein is CASSVSTPGLSSGNTIYF.

This rearrangement joins TRBV5-1 to TRBJ2-3, with no clear D. V lost 4 bases to trimming and J lost 0 bases, with 15 bases between them. This CDR3 contains 16 residues. Germline V gives CDR1 SGHRS, CDR2 YFSETQ. The CDR3 loop reads CASSPSPTASTDTQYF. CDR3 DNA: TGCGCCAGCAGCCCTTCTCCCACGGCAAGCACAGATACGCAGTATTTT.

The chain joins TRBV7-2 to TRBJ2-7; 16 bases are a match to TRBD2. The CDR3 spans 16 residues. V lost 5 bases to trimming and J lost 2 bases; unmatched junction nucleotides: 3. Germline CDR1 SGHTA, CDR2 FQGNSA. The CDR3 is CASSQGLAGGAYEQYF. CDR3 DNA: TGTGCCAGCAGCCAGGGACTAGCGGGAGGGGCCTACGAGCAGTACTTC.

The CDR3 loop reads CASSENQGNTIYF. CDR3 in DNA: TGTGCCAGCAGTGAAAATCAAGGAAACACCATATATTTT. The chain recombines TRBV2 with TRBJ1-3; no clear D gene. Looked up from germline, CDR1 is SNHLY and CDR2 is FYNNEI. V was shortened by 2 bases and J by 4 bases, with 6 bases between the two germline ends. The CDR3 contains 13 residues.

The chain couples TRBV19 to TRBJ1-6, with 7 bases matching TRBD1. CDR1 is LNHDA, CDR2 SQIVND, per germline (reference sequence). J gave up 9 bases and V 4 bases, and 12 bases lay outside the gene matches. The CDR3 sequence is 16 residues long. For the CDR3, the DNA is TGTGCCAGTAGTAACTTCGCGACGCGGGACAGTTCACCCCTCCACTTT. Translation: CASSNFATRDSSPLHF.

This clone was seen only once. This chain connects TRBV28 to TRBJ1-3; TRBD1 might be the D (5 bases). CDR1 MDHEN and CDR2 SYDVKM come from the germline V gene. CDR3 length: 16 amino acids. Between the trimmed V and J ends, which lost 3 bases and 0 bases, there was a span of 12 bases. CDR3 in amino acids: CASSLIGTNSGNTIYF. The CDR3 coding sequence is TGTGCCAGCAGTTTGATAGGGACTAACTCTGGAAACACCATATATTTT.

This chain links TRBV7-2 with TRBJ2-1, with 12 bases lining up with TRBD2. The germline V gene encodes CDR1 SGHTA and CDR2 FQGNSA. CDR3 length: 16 residues. With V trimmed by 4 bases and J by 10 bases, 11 bases remained unmatched. The CDR3 spells CASSSSTSGGRSEQFF. CDR3 nucleotide sequence: TGTGCCAGCAGCTCCTCGACTAGCGGGGGTAGGTCGGAGCAGTTCTTC. Combining the CDR3 with reference TRBV7-2 and TRBJ2-1 gives the whole variable domain GAGVSQSPSNKVTEKGKDVELRCDPISGHTALYWYRQSLGQGLEFLIYFQGNSAPDKSGLPSDRFSAERTGGSVSTLTIQRTQQEDSAVYLCASSSSTSGGRSEQFFGPGTRLTVL.

As regards this clone: In the same sample, other DNA sequences code for this CDR3. The chain recombines TRBV28 with TRBJ1-2; D ambiguous. There are 12 residues in the CDR3. The V gene lost 3 bases and the J gene lost 1 base, with 3 bases spanning the gap. Germline-derived CDR1 and CDR2 are MDHEN and SYDVKM. As DNA, the CDR3 is TGTGCCAGCAGTTTGAATAACTATGGCTACACCTTC. This translates into CASSLNNYGYTF.

The rearrangement joins TRBV11-2 to TRBJ1-2; a weak D match, TRBD1 (6 bases). This CDR3 spans 14 amino acids. V was clipped by 5 bases and J by 5 bases, with 15 bases between them. The V gene's germline CDR1 is SGHAT and CDR2 FQNNGV. CDR3 sequence: CASSPGRGEYGYTF. The CDR3 DNA sequence: TGTGCCAGCAGCCCAGGGAGGGGGGAATATGGCTACACCTTC.

In regard to this clone: In the same sample, other DNA sequences code for this CDR3. This chain joins TRBV18 and TRBJ2-7; the D is unclear. Deletions cut 0 bases from V and 3 bases from J, with 6 bases between. The CDR3 loop spans 13 amino acids. Germline lookup yields CDR1 KGHSH and CDR2 LQKENI. CDR3 protein: CASSPPVGYEQYF. CDR3 sequence (DNA): TGTGCCAGCTCACCACCGGTGGGCTACGAGCAGTACTTC.

CDR3 protein: CASSGPGQAGNTIYF. CDR3 sequence (DNA): TGTGCCAGCAGCGGCCCCGGACAGGCCGGAAACACCATATATTTT. The chain carries TRBV7-9 and TRBJ1-3; TRBD1 matches 7 bases. Germline V gives CDR1 SEHNR, CDR2 FQNEAQ (reference sequence). The CDR3 is made up of 15 amino acids. With V trimmed by 5 bases and J by 4 bases, 8 bases remained unmatched.

The chain joins TRBV5-1 to TRBJ2-1; D gene uncertain. Trimming pared 0 bases from V and 8 bases from J, leaving 12 bases between. CDR1 and CDR2 (germline): SGHRS, YFSETQ. The CDR3 consists of 14 residues. The CDR3 spells CASSLDTQVDEQFF. Here the CDR3 DNA reads TGCGCCAGCAGCTTGGACACCCAGGTGGATGAGCAGTTCTTC. The full variable domain, in which reference TRBV5-1 and TRBJ2-1 provide the parts outside the CDR3, is KAGVTQTPRYLIKTRGQQVTLSCSPISGHRSVSWYQQTPGQGLQFLFEYFSETQRNKGNFPGRFSGRQFSNSRSEMNVSTLELGDSALYLCASSLDTQVDEQFFGPGTRLTVL.

This clone showed up many times. V gene TRBV14 combines with J gene TRBJ1-1; D remains unclear. The V and J ends lost 4 bases and 3 bases respectively, with 9 bases between them. This CDR3 is 13 amino acids long. CDR1 and CDR2 from the germline V gene are SGHDN and FVKESK. The CDR3 protein is CASSPQADTEAFF. Here the CDR3 DNA reads TGTGCCAGCAGCCCCCAGGCGGACACTGAAGCTTTCTTT.

This rearrangement joins TRBV25-1 to TRBJ2-1, with 8 bases lining up with TRBD1. The CDR3 extends over 11 amino acids. Germline CDR1 and CDR2: MGHDK and SYGVNS. Trimming took 7 bases from V and 10 from J; bases not matched to a gene: 3. In nucleotides, the CDR3 is TGTGCCAGCAAACGGACAGGGGAGCAGTTCTTC. It yields the protein CASKRTGEQFF.

The V and J genes are TRBV19 and TRBJ1-1; 9 bases fit TRBD1. The germline V gene encodes CDR1 LNHDA and CDR2 SQIVND (reference sequence). The ends lost 6 bases at V and 4 bases at J; junction bases unmatched: 6. CDR3 size: 14 residues. The CDR3 protein is CASRKTGGGTEAFF. In DNA, the CDR3 is TGTGCCAGTAGAAAGACAGGGGGTGGCACTGAAGCTTTCTTT.

This chain uses TRBV6-1 with TRBJ2-5, with a weak D call TRBD2 (5 bases). CDR3 size: 14 residues. Trimming removed 4 bases at V and 0 bases at J, with 9 bases between. The germline CDR1 and CDR2 sequences are MNHNS and SASEGT. The CDR3 loop is CASSATGNQETQYF. As DNA, the CDR3 is TGTGCCAGCAGTGCTACCGGGAACCAAGAGACCCAGTACTTC.

The chain has TRBV11-2 and TRBJ2-7, with D perhaps given as TRBD1 or TRBD2 (5 bases each). Germline V gives CDR1 SGHAT, CDR2 FQNNGV. The CDR3 totals 14 residues. V was trimmed by 3 bases and J by 4 bases, leaving 13 bases between them. The CDR3 protein is CASSFERGRYEQYF. CDR3 DNA sequence: TGTGCCAGCAGCTTCGAGAGGGGAAGGTACGAGCAGTACTTC. The entire variable domain, with the rest obtained from reference TRBV11-2 and TRBJ2-7, is as follows: EAGVAQSPRYKIIEKRQSVAFWCNPISGHATLYWYQQILGQGPKLLIQFQNNGVVDDSQLPKDRFSAERLKGVDSTLKIQPAKLEDSAVYLCASSFERGRYEQYFGPGTRLTVT.

The rearrangement joins TRBV29-1 to TRBJ2-3; 7 bases agree with TRBD2. V lost 7 bases, J lost 5 bases, and 18 bases stayed unmatched. The germline V gene encodes CDR1 SQVTM and CDR2 ANQGSEA. The CDR3 spans 16 residues. CDR3 region: CSAPSGTAAAGDTQYF. The DNA for the CDR3 is TGCAGCGCCCCGAGCGGGACCGCCGCGGCGGGAGATACGCAGTATTTT.

V usage is TRBV6-5 and J usage is TRBJ1-3; D is uncertain. CDR3 length: 13 residues. Germline loops: CDR1 MNHEY, CDR2 SVGAGI. V gave up 5 bases and J gave up 4 bases, with 9 bases separating them. The CDR3 sequence: CASSTLTGNTIYF. The CDR3 DNA sequence: TGTGCCAGCAGTACCCTTACCGGAAACACCATATATTTT.

This clone was detected only once. The rearrangement uses TRBV7-2 and TRBJ1-1; D is perhaps TRBD1 (5 bases). CDR3 length: 15 residues. V was clipped by 5 bases and J by 2 bases, with 15 bases between them. Germline V gene lookup returns CDR1 SGHTA and CDR2 FQGNSA. CDR3: CASSPMFGQNTEAFF. The CDR3 bases are TGTGCCAGCAGCCCCATGTTCGGACAAAACACTGAAGCTTTCTTT.

Turning to this clone: The identical CDR3 is also encoded by other nucleotide sequences in the sample. This sequence joins TRBV5-1 and TRBJ2-3; D is possibly TRBD2 (5 bases). V was shortened by 3 bases and J by 1 base, with 6 bases between the two germline ends. The CDR3 spans 13 residues. The germline gives CDR1 SGHRS, CDR2 YFSETQ. CDR3 sequence: CASSSGGTDTQYF. The CDR3 nucleotides are TGCGCCAGCAGCTCCGGGGGCACAGATACGCAGTATTTT.

With regard to this clone: The same CDR3 is also encoded by other DNA sequences in this sample. The J gene is TRBJ1-1, the V gene TRBV5-1; TRBD1 might be the D (5 bases). Germline V lookup: CDR1 SGHRS, CDR2 YFSETQ. There are 14 residues in the CDR3. Deletions cut 1 base from V and 2 bases from J, with 9 bases between. This CDR3 reads CASSLTGANTEAFF. CDR3 nucleotide sequence: TGCGCCAGCAGCTTGACAGGAGCTAACACTGAAGCTTTCTTT.

The V gene is TRBV6-6, the J gene TRBJ1-2, with a weak D call TRBD1 (6 bases). The length of the CDR3 is 12 residues. The V end was cut by 6 bases, the J end by 7 bases, with 12 bases between. The germline V gene encodes CDR1 MNHNY and CDR2 SVGAGI (reference sequence). In DNA form, the CDR3 reads TGTGCCAGCAGCCAGGGGCTCGGTGGCTACACCTTC. Translated, it gives CASSQGLGGYTF.

The chain combines TRBV18 with TRBJ2-1, with 7 positions matching TRBD1. The CDR3 extends over 14 amino acids. Germline assignment: CDR1 KGHSH and CDR2 LQKENI. Trimming at V came to 2 bases and at J to 6 bases, leaving 4 bases not matched to a gene. CDR3 sequence: CASSPRTGVNEQFF. The CDR3 nucleotides are TGTGCCAGCTCACCAAGGACAGGCGTCAATGAGCAGTTCTTC.

This CDR3 is CASSAVARVRGTGELFF. The CDR3 nucleotides are TGTGCCAGCAGCGCCGTCGCCAGGGTACGCGGCACCGGGGAGCTGTTTTTT. The chain carries TRBV7-2 and TRBJ2-2; D perhaps matches TRBD1 (5 bases). The CDR3 contains 17 residues. V was pared by 5 bases and J by 4 bases, with 20 bases between. Germline V gives CDR1 SGHTA, CDR2 FQGNSA.

As regards this clone: Sequence at one end of the junction differs from germline and may be a read error. The chain is built from TRBV6-1 and TRBJ2-1; 8 positions match TRBD1. The CDR3 covers 15 residues. Germline lookup yields CDR1 MNHNS and CDR2 SASEGT. Here the CDR3 reads CASREDRGEYNEQFF. The CDR3 nucleotides are TGTGCCAGCAGGGAAGACAGGGGCGAGTACAATGAGCAGTTCTTC.